This TCR beta chain came from a study of T cell responses to AZD1222 COVID-19 vaccine. Study in general: Pooling covered second doses at about 4 or about 12 weeks. Study-level results: Repertoires were obtained solely post-peak T cell response.

CDR3 length: 16 residues. V lost 5 bases and J 6 bases, leaving 19 bases between the germline ends. Germline V gene lookup returns CDR1 MDHEN and CDR2 SYDVKM. Clones were sequenced by immunoSEQ multiplex PCR, and TCRdb holds only the in-frame ones, with some missing. The sample consists of approximately 130,000 clones, less than 95% of them appearing once. Of note for this clone: Its cognate antigen is unknown.

This chain connects TRBV28 to TRBJ2-2, with D perhaps matching TRBD1 or TRBD2 (5 bases each). This clonotype was obtained from an adult in good health. The material sequenced was peripheral blood, taken on day 0 of AZD1222 vaccination. The CDR3 region has the DNA TGTGCCAGCAGTCTTTCCGGGCCGGTGGGGGCCGGGGAGCTGTTTTTT. Residues: CASSLSGPVGAGELFF.